There are a few counts of the clone carrying this T cell receptor (beta chain). Its target is not known. The data were taken from a study of regulatory T cells in long-lasting Graves disease. General study results and limits: Persistent disease preferred TRBV28, TRBJ1-2 and TRBJ2-5.

With 0 bases removed from V and 0 bases from J, the gap between germline ends came to 13 bases. The length of the CDR3 is 16 residues. Germline values: CDR1 DFQATT, CDR2 SNEGSKA (reference sequence). CDR3-region Arm-PCR and iRepertoire HTBI primers produced the TCR beta libraries. From the multiplex PCR reads, TCRdb called clonotypes with MiXCR, one entry per CDR3 protein. The sample carries about 560,000 distinct CDR3 sequences, about 16% recorded once. Stated time point: newly diagnosed GD, antithyroid drugs for less than 3 months. The TCR library was made from RNA that had been extracted from PBMCs in TRIzol. The same data also went into a second study, on T cells in Graves' hyperthyroidism and ophthalmopathy. According to that study: Blood also held most thyroid clonotypes expanded beyond 0.001.

This clonotype was sampled from a man aged 18 to 35 with Graves disease. The chain links TRBV20-1 to TRBJ2-3, with a possible D match to TRBD2 (6 bases). The specimen comprised peripheral blood mononuclear cells (PBMCs), sampled at new diagnosis, from a patient treated with antithyroid drugs. CDR3 residues: CSARDQRSGSTDTQYF. DNA for the CDR3: TGCAGTGCTAGAGATCAAAGGAGCGGGAGCACAGATACGCAGTATTTT.